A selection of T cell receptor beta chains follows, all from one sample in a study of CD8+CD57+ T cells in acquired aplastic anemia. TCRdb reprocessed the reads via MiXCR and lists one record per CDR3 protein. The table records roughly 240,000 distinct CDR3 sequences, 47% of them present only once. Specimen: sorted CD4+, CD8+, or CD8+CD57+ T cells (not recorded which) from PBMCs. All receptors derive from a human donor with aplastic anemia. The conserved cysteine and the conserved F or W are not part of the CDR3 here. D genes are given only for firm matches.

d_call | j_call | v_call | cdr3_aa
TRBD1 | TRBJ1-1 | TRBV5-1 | ASSWGTGSLMNTEAF
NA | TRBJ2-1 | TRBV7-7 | ASSLSGAYNEQF
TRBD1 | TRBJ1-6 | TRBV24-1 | ATSERQGPIPSPLH
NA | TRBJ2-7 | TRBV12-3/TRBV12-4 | ASRSSYGEDYEQY
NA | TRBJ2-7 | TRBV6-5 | ASSYSERTLYEQY
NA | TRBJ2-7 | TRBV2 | ASSRIIGAAANYEQY
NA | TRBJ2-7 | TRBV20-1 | SAHDGTYEQY
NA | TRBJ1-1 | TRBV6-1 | ASSEADISMNAEAF
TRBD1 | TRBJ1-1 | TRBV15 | ATRAGEGAYTEAF
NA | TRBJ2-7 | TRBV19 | ASSITGQYEQY
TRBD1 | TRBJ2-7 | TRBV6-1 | ASSATGVHEQY
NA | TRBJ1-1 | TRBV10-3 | AMKDLGTNTEAF
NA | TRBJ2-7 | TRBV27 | ASSPTGWANEQY
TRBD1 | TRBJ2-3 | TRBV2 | ASSLKVGQGGTDTQY
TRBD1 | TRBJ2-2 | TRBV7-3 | ASSSDRGDTGELF
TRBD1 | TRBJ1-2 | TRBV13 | ASSSRSRGRDYGYT
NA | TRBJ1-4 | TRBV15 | ATSRDNSNEKLF
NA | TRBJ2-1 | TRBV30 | ACSSRRTSYNEQF
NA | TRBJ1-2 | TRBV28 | ASSLQVYGYT
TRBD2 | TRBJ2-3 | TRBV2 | ASPSGDITDTQY
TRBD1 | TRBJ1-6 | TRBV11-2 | ASSLGTGGSPLH
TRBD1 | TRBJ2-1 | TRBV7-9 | ASSLVDQGVNEQF
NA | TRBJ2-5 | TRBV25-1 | ASSALRGESYQETQC
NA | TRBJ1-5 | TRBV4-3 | ASSQDGLGRQPQH
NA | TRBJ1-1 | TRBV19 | ASSVPSSTEAF
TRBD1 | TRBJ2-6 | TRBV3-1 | ASSRARQGRSSGANVLT
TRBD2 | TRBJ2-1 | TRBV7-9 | ASSKPFPPAGGGNEQF
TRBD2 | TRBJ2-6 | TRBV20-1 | SASAGGPGANVLT
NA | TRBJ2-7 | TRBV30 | AWTRAGTYEQY
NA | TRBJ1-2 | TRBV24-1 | ATSEQGGYT
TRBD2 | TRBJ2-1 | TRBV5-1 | ASSLGLGLAVDNEQF
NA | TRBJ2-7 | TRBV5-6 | ASSGGPRMSSYEQY
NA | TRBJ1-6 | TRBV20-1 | SARDLRGSSPLH
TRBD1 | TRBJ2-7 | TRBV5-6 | ASSFRTGNYEQY
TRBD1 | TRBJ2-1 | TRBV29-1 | SVEGRGYEQF
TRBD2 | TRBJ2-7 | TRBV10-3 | AISSQGGAMTYEQY
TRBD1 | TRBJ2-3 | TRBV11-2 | ASSLVRTGGLTDTQY
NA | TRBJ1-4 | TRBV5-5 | ASSTIGGALEKLF
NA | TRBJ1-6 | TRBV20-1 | SARDRTMGSPLH
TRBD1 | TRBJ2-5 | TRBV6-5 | ASSYQTGYQETQY
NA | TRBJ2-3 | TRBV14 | ASSQGSDYTQY
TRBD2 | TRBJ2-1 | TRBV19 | ASSLTSGRVNEQF
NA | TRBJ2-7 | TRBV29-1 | SVAGISYEQY
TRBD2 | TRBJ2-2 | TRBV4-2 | ASSQDFHSGGGPTGELF
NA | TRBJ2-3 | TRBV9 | ASSVAGLTDTQY
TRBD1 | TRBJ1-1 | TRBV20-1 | SARDDRDVGTEAF
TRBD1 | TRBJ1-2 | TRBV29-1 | SFEDRGYGYT
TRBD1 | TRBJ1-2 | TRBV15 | ATSRDRTGGEHGYT
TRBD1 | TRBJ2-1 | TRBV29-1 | SVRTGQGAYNEQF